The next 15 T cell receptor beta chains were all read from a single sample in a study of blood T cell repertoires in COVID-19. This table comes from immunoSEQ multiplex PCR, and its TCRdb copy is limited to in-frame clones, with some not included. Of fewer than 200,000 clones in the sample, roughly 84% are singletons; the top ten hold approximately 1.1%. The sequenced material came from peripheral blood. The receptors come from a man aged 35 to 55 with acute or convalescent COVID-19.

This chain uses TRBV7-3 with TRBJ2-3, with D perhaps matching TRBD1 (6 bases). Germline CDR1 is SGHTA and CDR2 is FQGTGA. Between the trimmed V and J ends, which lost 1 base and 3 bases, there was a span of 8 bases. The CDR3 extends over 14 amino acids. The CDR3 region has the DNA TGTGCCAGCAGCTTAATGGGGGCTACAGATACGCAGTATTTT. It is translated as CASSLMGATDTQYF.

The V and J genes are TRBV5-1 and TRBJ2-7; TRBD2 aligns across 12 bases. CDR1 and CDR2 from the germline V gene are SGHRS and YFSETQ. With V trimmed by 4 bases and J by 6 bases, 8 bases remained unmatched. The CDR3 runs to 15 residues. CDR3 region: CASSARLAGDFEQYF. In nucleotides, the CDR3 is TGCGCCAGCAGCGCTCGACTAGCGGGGGATTTCGAGCAGTACTTC.

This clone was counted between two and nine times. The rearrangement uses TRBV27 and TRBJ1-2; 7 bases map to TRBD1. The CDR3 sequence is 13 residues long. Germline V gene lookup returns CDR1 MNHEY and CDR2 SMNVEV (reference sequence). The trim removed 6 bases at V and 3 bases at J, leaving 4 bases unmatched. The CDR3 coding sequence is TGTGCCAGCAGACGACAGGGTTACTATGGCTACACCTTC. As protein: CASRRQGYYGYTF.

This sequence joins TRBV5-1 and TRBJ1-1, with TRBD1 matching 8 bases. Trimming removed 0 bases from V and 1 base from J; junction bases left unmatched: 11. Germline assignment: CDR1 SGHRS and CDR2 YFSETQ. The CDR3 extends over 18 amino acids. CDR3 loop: CASSLVRGRGLENTEAFF. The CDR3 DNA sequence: TGCGCCAGCAGCTTGGTTAGGGGCAGGGGGCTTGAGAACACTGAAGCTTTCTTT.

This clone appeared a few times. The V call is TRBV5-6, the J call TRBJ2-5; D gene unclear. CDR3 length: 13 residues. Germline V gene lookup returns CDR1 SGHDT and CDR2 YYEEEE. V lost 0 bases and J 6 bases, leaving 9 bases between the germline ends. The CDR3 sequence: CASSLVGAKTQYF. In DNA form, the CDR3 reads TGTGCCAGCAGCTTGGTAGGAGCAAAGACCCAGTACTTC.

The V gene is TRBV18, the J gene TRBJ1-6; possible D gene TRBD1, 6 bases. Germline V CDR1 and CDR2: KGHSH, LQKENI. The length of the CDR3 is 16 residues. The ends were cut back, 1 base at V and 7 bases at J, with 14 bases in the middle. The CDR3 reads CASSPQPRDTNSPLHF. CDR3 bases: TGTGCCAGCTCACCACAGCCCCGGGACACGAATTCACCCCTCCACTTT.

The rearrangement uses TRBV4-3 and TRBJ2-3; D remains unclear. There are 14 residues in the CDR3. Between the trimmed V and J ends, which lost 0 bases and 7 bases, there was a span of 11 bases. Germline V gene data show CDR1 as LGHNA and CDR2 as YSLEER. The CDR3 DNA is TGCGCCAGCAGCCAAGACCGCGGATCTAATACGCAGTATTTT. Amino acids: CASSQDRGSNTQYF.

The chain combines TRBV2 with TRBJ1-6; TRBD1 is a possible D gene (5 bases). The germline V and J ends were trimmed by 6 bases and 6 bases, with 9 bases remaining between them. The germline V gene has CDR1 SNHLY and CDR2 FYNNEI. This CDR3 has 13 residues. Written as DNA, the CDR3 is TGTGCCAGCAGGCCGGGGGTTAATTCACCCCTCCACTTT. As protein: CASRPGVNSPLHF.

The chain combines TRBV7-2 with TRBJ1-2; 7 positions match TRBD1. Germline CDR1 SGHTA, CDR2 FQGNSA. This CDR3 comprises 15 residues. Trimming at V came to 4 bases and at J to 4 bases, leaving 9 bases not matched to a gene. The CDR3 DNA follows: TGTGCCAGCAGCTACTTATCGCAGGGGGGCTATGGCTACACCTTC. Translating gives CASSYLSQGGYGYTF.

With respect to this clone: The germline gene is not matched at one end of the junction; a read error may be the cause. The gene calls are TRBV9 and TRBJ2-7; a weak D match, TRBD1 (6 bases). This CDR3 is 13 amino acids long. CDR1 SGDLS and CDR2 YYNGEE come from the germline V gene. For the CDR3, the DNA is TGTGCCAACAGCCCCGAGGACAGCTACGAGCAGTACTTC. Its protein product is CANSPEDSYEQYF.

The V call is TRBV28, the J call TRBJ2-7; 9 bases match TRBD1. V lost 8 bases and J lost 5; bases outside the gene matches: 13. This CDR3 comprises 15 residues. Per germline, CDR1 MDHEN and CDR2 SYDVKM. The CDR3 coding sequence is TGTGCCAGCGGGAATCCGGGACAGGGTTCCGACGAGCAGTACTTC. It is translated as CASGNPGQGSDEQYF.

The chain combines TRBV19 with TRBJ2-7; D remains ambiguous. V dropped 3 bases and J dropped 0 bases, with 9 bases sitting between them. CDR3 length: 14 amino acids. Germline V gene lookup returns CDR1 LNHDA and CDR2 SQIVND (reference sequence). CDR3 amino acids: CASSIAEHSYEQYF. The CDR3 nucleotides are TGTGCCAGTAGTATCGCAGAACACTCCTACGAGCAGTACTTC.

The CDR3 here is CASSGSSSTDTQYF. CDR3 coding DNA: TGTGCCAGCAGTGGGAGCAGTAGCACAGATACGCAGTATTTT. V gene TRBV2 combines with J gene TRBJ2-3; D is uncertain. This CDR3 spans 14 amino acids. Germline V gives CDR1 SNHLY, CDR2 FYNNEI. Between the trimmed V and J ends, which lost 4 bases and 0 bases, there was a span of 8 bases.

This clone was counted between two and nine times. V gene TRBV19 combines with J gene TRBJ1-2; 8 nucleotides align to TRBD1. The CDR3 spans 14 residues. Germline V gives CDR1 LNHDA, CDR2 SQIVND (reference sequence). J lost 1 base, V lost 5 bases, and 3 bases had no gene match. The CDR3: CASSPTGVNYGYTF. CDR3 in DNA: TGTGCCAGTAGTCCGACAGGGGTTAACTATGGCTACACCTTC.

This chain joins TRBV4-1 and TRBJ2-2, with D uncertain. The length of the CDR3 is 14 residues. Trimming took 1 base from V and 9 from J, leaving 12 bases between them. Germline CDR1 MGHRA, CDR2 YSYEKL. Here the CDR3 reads CASSQVLTLRELFF. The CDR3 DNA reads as TGCGCCAGCAGCCAAGTCCTGACTTTGAGGGAGCTGTTTTTT.